This T cell receptor beta chain was recovered during a study of technical replicates of blood from a handful of donors. Germline V gives CDR1 SGHTS, CDR2 YDEGEE. CDR3 length: 16 amino acids. V lost 4 bases, J lost 0 bases, and 15 bases lay in between. Assay: immunoSEQ multiplex PCR; the TCRdb copy retains only in-frame clones and omits some. The data contain 70,000 or so clones, roughly 91% of them singletons. The sample consisted of T cells isolated from PBMCs. This clonotype was sampled from a human donor in good health. Some clones in this sample may be carry-over from other donors' samples. V gene TRBV5-8 combines with J gene TRBJ2-3; D is uncertain. The DNA for the CDR3 is TGTGCCAGCAGCATCCTACTTGCGTCTAGCACAGATACGCAGTATTTT. Its protein product is CASSILLASSTDTQYF.